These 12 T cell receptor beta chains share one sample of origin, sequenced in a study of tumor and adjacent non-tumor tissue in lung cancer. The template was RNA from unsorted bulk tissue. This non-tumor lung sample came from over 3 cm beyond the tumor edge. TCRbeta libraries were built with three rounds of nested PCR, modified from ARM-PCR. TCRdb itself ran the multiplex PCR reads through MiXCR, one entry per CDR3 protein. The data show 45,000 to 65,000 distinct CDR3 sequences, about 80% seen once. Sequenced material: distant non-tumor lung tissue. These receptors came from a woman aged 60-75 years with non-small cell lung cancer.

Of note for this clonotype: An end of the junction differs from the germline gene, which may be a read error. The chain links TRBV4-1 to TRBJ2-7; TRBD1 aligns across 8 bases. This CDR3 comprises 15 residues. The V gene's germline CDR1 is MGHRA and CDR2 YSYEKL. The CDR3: CACSQAGQGSYEQYF. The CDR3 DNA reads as TGCGCCTGCAGCCAAGCAGGACAGGGCTCCTACGAGCAATACTTC.

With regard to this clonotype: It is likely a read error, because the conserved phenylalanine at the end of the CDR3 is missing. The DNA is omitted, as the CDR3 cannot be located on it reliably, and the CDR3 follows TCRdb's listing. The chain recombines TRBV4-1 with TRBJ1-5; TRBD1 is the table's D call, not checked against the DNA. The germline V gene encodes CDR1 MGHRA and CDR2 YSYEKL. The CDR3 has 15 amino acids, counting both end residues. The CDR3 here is CASSQTGIAHQPQHL.

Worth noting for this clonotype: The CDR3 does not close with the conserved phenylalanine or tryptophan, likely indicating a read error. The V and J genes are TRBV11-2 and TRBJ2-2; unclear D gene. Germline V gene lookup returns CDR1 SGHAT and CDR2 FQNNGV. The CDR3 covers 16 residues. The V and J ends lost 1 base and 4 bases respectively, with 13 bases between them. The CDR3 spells CASSLVLAALTGELFL. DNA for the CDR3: TGTGCCAGCAGCTTAGTGTTGGCGGCGCTCACCGGGGAGCTGTTTTTA.

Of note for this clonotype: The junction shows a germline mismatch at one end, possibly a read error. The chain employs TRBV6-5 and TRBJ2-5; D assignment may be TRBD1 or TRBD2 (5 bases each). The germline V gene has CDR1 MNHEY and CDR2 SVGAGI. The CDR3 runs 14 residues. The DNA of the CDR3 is TGTACCAGCAATGCCCAGGGAGAGGAAGAGACTCAGTACTTC. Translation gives CTSNAQGEEETQYF.

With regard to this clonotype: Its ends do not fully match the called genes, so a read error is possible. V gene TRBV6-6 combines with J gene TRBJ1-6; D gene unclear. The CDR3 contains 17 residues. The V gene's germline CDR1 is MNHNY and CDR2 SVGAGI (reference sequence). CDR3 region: CARSFDEESSYNSPLRF. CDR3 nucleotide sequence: TGTGCCAGAAGTTTTGATGAAGAGAGCTCCTATAATTCACCACTCCGCTTT.

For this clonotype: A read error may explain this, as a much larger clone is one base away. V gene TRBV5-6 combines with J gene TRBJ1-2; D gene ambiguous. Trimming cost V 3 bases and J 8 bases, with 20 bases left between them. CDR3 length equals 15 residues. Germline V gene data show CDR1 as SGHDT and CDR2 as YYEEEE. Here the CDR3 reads CASSSGYVYAGGYTF. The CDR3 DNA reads TGTGCCAGCAGCTCTGGGTACGTGTATGCAGGCGGCTACACCTTC.

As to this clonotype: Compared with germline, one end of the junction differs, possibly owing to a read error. CDR3 bases: TGTGCCAGCAGTTCCGCTTGGAAAACCAATCAACCCCAGCATTTT. Its translation: CASSSAWKTNQPQHF. V gene TRBV6-2 or TRBV6-3 combines with J gene TRBJ1-5; D gene ambiguous. The CDR3 sequence is 15 residues long. CDR1 is MNHEY and CDR2 is SVGEGT in the germline V gene.

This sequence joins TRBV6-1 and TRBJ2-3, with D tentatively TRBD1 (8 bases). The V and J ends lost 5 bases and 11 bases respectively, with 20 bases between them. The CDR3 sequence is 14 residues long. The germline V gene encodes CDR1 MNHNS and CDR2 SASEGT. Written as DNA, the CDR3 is TGTGCCAGCAGTATTAACAGGGGGACTAATAAGCAGTATTTT. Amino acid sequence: CASSINRGTNKQYF.

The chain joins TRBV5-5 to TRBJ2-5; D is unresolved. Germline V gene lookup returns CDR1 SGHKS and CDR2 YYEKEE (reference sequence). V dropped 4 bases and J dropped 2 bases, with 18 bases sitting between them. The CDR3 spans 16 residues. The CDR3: CASSDEVFGIQETQYF. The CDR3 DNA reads TGTGCCAGCAGCGACGAAGTATTCGGCATTCAAGAGACCCAGTACTTC.

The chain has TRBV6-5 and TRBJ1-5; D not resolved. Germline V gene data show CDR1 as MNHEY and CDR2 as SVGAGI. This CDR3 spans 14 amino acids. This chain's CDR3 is CTNSYSSFNQPQHF. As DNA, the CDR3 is TGTACCAACAGTTACTCCAGTTTCAATCAGCCCCAGCATTTT.

The CDR3 here is CIVQGGGTQYF. The DNA for the CDR3 is TGCATCGTACAGGGCGGGGGGACTCAGTACTTC. This chain connects TRBV29-1 to TRBJ2-5; 8 bases fit TRBD2. This CDR3 contains 11 residues. Germline V gene lookup returns CDR1 SQVTM and CDR2 ANQGSEA.

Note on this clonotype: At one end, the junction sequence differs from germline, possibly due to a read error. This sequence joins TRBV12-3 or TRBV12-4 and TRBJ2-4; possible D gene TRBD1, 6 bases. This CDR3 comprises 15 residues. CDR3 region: CASNATGSGRNIQYF. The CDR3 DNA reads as TGTGCTAGCAATGCAACAGGGAGTGGCAGAAACATTCAGTACTTC.